The 22 T cell receptor beta chains given below trace back to one sample, sequenced in a study of regulatory T cells (dated by TCRdb to the late 2010s). Library preparation used the immunoSEQ multiplex PCR assay. In the multiplex PCR, 52 forward TRBV primers and 13 reverse TRBJ primers were used, and assay-based and computational corrections were applied for amplification bias. TCRdb retrieved this table from immuneACCESS and kept in-frame rearrangements only. Not all clones are present; in checked studies, unresolved V genes account for under half, and no reason is known for the remainder. This sample lists some 17,000 clones; roughly 90% were detected once. The biggest ten clones account for 32% of the sample. The sample consisted of CD8+ T cells sorted from blood. All receptors derive from a person aged 18 to 30 with CD3G deficiency.

This chain links TRBV9 with TRBJ1-5; no firm D call. Germline V gene data show CDR1 as SGDLS and CDR2 as YYNGEE. Trimming took 3 bases from V and 7 from J, leaving 14 bases between them. This CDR3 has 14 amino acids. CDR3 amino acids: CASSAGSNSQPQHF. DNA of the CDR3: TGTGCCAGCAGCGCCGGGTCTAATTCCCAGCCCCAGCATTTT. The whole variable domain, remainder taken from reference TRBV9 and TRBJ1-5, is DSGVTQTPKHLITATGQRVTLRCSPRSGDLSVYWYQQSLDQGLQFLIQYYNGEERAKGNILERFSAQQFPDLHSELNLSSLELGDSALYFCASSAGSNSQPQHFGDGTRLSIL.

The V gene is TRBV6-9, the J gene TRBJ2-1; 11 bases agree with TRBD2. The V gene end was trimmed by 5 bases and the J gene end by 5 bases; junction bases not matched to a gene: 5. The CDR3 consists of 15 residues. The germline gives CDR1 MNHGY, CDR2 SVAAGI. CDR3 bases: TGTGCCAGCAGTGACGGGACTAGCGGCCACAATGAGCAGTTCTTC. Residues: CASSDGTSGHNEQFF.

V is TRBV7-9 and J is TRBJ2-7; TRBD2 matches 12 bases. The CDR3 sequence is 15 residues long. The V gene end was trimmed by 4 bases and the J gene end by 4 bases; junction bases not matched to a gene: 5. Per the germline V gene, CDR1 is SEHNR and CDR2 is FQNEAQ (reference sequence). This chain's CDR3 is CASSSTSGSSYEQYF. The CDR3 DNA follows: TGTGCCAGCAGCTCGACTAGCGGGAGTTCGTACGAGCAGTACTTC.

This chain links TRBV11-2 with TRBJ1-4; D is unclear. The CDR3 is 18 residues long. Trimming pared 3 bases from V and 0 bases from J, leaving 17 bases between. Germline CDR1 reads SGHAT; CDR2 reads FQNNGV. The CDR3 DNA reads TGTGCCAGCAGCTTGGTCTTGGATTTGGGCTCAACTAATGAAAAACTGTTTTTT. Its protein product is CASSLVLDLGSTNEKLFF.

The CDR3 DNA is TGTGCCAGCAGTCCCTCGACAGGTTGGGAATACGAGCAGTACTTC. It is translated as CASSPSTGWEYEQYF. The gene calls are TRBV27 and TRBJ2-7, with D possibly being TRBD1 (6 bases). Trimming stripped 5 bases from V and 4 bases from J, with 18 bases between. The CDR3 is made up of 15 amino acids. Germline CDR1 and CDR2: MNHEY and SMNVEV (reference sequence).

This clone is a singleton in its sample. The V gene is TRBV20-1, the J gene TRBJ2-3; the D is unclear. CDR1 DFQATT and CDR2 SNEGSKA come from the germline V gene (reference sequence). Trimming pared 6 bases from V and 5 bases from J, leaving 6 bases between. CDR3 length: 10 amino acids. The CDR3 bases are TGCAGTGCAATAGAAGATACGCAGTATTTT. It is translated as CSAIEDTQYF.

The count of this clone is one. The genes are TRBV15 and TRBJ1-3; no firm D call. The germline CDR1 and CDR2 sequences are LNHNV and YYDKDF (reference sequence). CDR3 length: 16 amino acids. V lost 0 bases and J lost 7, with 16 bases in between. CDR3 bases: TGTGCCACCAGCAGAGATCGAGGTGGAGTGTGGAACACCATATATTTT. It is translated as CATSRDRGGVWNTIYF.

The chain carries TRBV10-2 and TRBJ2-2; TRBD1 aligns across 8 bases. CDR1 and CDR2 from the germline V gene are WSHSY and SAAADI. The CDR3 is 16 amino acids. V shed 8 bases and J 4 bases; nucleotides not matched to a gene: 12. CDR3 in amino acids: CASSYDRGGGTGELFF. CDR3 coding DNA: TGCGCCAGCTCGTATGACAGGGGAGGCGGCACCGGGGAGCTGTTTTTT.

The chain combines TRBV5-1 with TRBJ2-2; possible D gene TRBD1, 6 bases. The CDR3 length is 16 residues. V gave up 4 bases and J gave up 3 bases, with 16 bases separating them. The germline V gene encodes CDR1 SGHRS and CDR2 YFSETQ. CDR3 sequence (DNA): TGCGCCAGCAGCGTGGACAGTCAAGGGGACACCGGGGAGCTGTTTTTT. This gives the protein CASSVDSQGDTGELFF.

This sequence joins TRBV5-1 and TRBJ2-2; TRBD1 matches at 12 bases. Germline values: CDR1 SGHRS, CDR2 YFSETQ. The CDR3 contains 15 residues. The V and J ends lost 4 bases and 5 bases, in that order; junction bases with no gene match: 3. The CDR3 spells CASSAGQGATGELFF. DNA for the CDR3: TGCGCCAGCAGCGCGGGACAGGGGGCTACCGGGGAGCTGTTTTTT.

The gene calls are TRBV27 and TRBJ1-1; D is ambiguous. This CDR3 has 13 amino acids. V was cut by 8 bases and J by 5 bases, with 15 bases left in between. Germline V CDR1 and CDR2: MNHEY, SMNVEV (reference sequence). The CDR3 DNA sequence: TGTGCCAGCTCCCTCGGTCGAGGGACTGAAGCTTTCTTT. It yields the protein CASSLGRGTEAFF.

The chain has TRBV7-6 and TRBJ2-7; TRBD1 agrees at 7 bases. V was clipped by 5 bases and J by 1 base; unmatched bases: 5. In germline, CDR1 is SGHVS, CDR2 FNYEAQ. The CDR3 has 14 amino acids. The CDR3: CASSPRDSSYEQYF. The CDR3 nucleotides read TGTGCCAGCAGCCCCCGGGACAGTTCCTACGAGCAGTACTTC.

The V call is TRBV5-6, the J call TRBJ2-7; D may be TRBD1 (6 bases). The V end lost 0 bases, the J end lost 5 bases, and 12 bases lay between the germline ends. The CDR3 has 14 residues. CDR1 and CDR2 (germline): SGHDT, YYEEEE. The CDR3 DNA follows: TGTGCCAGCAGCTTGGCCCCAGGGGCGAACGAGCAGTACTTC. This gives the protein CASSLAPGANEQYF.

This chain connects TRBV9 to TRBJ2-3, with TRBD2 as a possible D gene (5 bases). CDR1 is SGDLS, CDR2 YYNGEE, per germline. This CDR3 region has 13 residues. V gave up 6 bases and J gave up 3 bases, with 11 bases separating them. The CDR3 loop is CASNIGGTDTQYF. The CDR3 region has the DNA TGTGCCAGCAACATAGGAGGAACAGATACGCAGTATTTT.

The rearrangement links TRBV29-1 to TRBJ2-3, with unresolved D. The CDR3 spans 10 residues. Trimming took 6 bases from V and 4 from J, leaving 5 bases between them. CDR1 and CDR2 from the germline V gene are SQVTM and ANQGSEA. The CDR3 region is CSVASDTQYF. As DNA, the CDR3 is TGCAGCGTAGCCTCAGATACGCAGTATTTT.

The DNA for the CDR3 is TGTGCCAGCAGCGCCCCCTTCTCGACAGGGGGCTATACAGATACGCAGTATTTT. It specifies CASSAPFSTGGYTDTQYF. This sequence joins TRBV9 and TRBJ2-3; 10 nucleotides align to TRBD1. Germline V gene sequence: CDR1 SGDLS, CDR2 YYNGEE. The trim removed 3 bases at V and 3 bases at J, leaving 13 bases unmatched. There are 18 residues in the CDR3.

This chain's CDR3 is CASSGRSGQGVGGEQFF. The CDR3 nucleotides read TGCGCCAGCAGCGGACGGTCGGGACAGGGGGTCGGGGGGGAGCAGTTCTTC. This chain links TRBV4-1 with TRBJ2-1; the match to TRBD1 covers 11 bases. This CDR3 spans 17 amino acids. Germline lookup yields CDR1 MGHRA and CDR2 YSYEKL. The V segment lost 5 bases and the J segment 10 bases; nucleotides outside the gene matches: 16.

V gene TRBV7-9 combines with J gene TRBJ2-5; no reliable D call. The CDR3 spans 13 residues. V gave up 3 bases and J gave up 2 bases, with 7 bases separating them. CDR1 is SEHNR, CDR2 FQNEAQ, per germline (reference sequence). The CDR3 coding sequence is TGTGCCAGCAGCTTGGCACTACAAGAGACCCAGTACTTC. This translates into CASSLALQETQYF.

This rearrangement joins TRBV9 to TRBJ2-1; TRBD1 matches at 9 bases. The trim removed 3 bases at V and 7 bases at J, leaving 5 bases unmatched. This CDR3 region has 14 residues. Germline values: CDR1 SGDLS, CDR2 YYNGEE. CDR3 sequence reads: CASSADRGTNEQFF. The DNA for the CDR3 is TGTGCCAGCAGCGCAGACAGGGGGACTAATGAGCAGTTCTTC.

The chain links TRBV4-1 to TRBJ1-6, with D hard to call. V lost 1 base to trimming and J lost 14 bases, with 6 bases between them. Germline V gene data show CDR1 as MGHRA and CDR2 as YSYEKL. This CDR3 has 11 residues. The CDR3 is CASSQGITLHF. CDR3 coding DNA: TGCGCCAGCAGCCAAGGCATCACCCTCCACTTT.

The chain carries TRBV10-2 and TRBJ1-6, with TRBD1 as a possible D gene (6 bases). The CDR3 is 13 residues long. Trimming shortened V by 3 bases and J by 10 bases, and 10 bases separated the two germline ends. Per the germline V gene, CDR1 is WSHSY and CDR2 is SAAADI. The DNA of the CDR3 is TGCGCCAGCAGTGACAGGGGTCAATCACCCCTCCACTTT. Translating it yields CASSDRGQSPLHF.

This sequence joins TRBV5-1 and TRBJ1-4; no reliable D call. CDR3 length equals 13 residues. Germline V gene lookup returns CDR1 SGHRS and CDR2 YFSETQ. Trimming pared 0 bases from V and 8 bases from J, leaving 8 bases between. CDR3 region: CASSLADPEKLFF. CDR3 in DNA: TGCGCCAGCAGCTTGGCCGATCCGGAAAAACTGTTTTTT.